This TCR beta chain was sequenced in a study of CD8 T cells in ankylosing spondylitis (dated 2017 in TCRdb). Background on the whole study: The study profiled T cell receptor beta repertoires in healthy donors and ankylosing spondylitis patients to find disease-linked TCR variants. The full study cohort was made up of roughly 25 ankylosing spondylitis patients and 108 healthy donors. Peripheral blood was sampled, and synovial fluid was additionally collected from ankylosing spondylitis patients. The study at large found these results: A CD8+ phenotype was shown by the disease-linked clones, which were found at relatively low frequencies in peripheral blood. Blood from ankylosing spondylitis patients appeared to be characterized by a TCR beta motif made up of several highly homologous amino acid variants. The disease-linked clones were reported to be significantly enriched in matched synovial fluid samples from ankylosing spondylitis patients. Some motif variants were previously reported in synovial fluid and blood of reactive arthritis patients, suggesting common disease-initiation mechanisms.

The CDR3, from cysteine to phenylalanine, totals 12 residues. Left in the record is the CDR3 DNA by itself, 36 bases read in frame from the first base. The germline V gene (reference sequence) gives CDR1 as DFQATT and CDR2 as SNEGSKA. In this sample, this clonotype turned up a few times. Its antigen is currently not known. It has no much larger one-base neighbor in the sample; base qualities were not kept. The sequencing machine was an Illumina HiSeq 2500. Quantitative 5'-RACE with molecular barcodes was used to prepare TCR beta libraries. Per the source publication's procedure: A new computational method, built on a probabilistic model of VDJ rearrangement, was used to identify disease-linked TCR variants. The public reads were reanalyzed by TCRdb: fastp trimming at Q25, MiXCR alignment, in-frame beta chains only. Rows with one shared CDR3 protein collapse into an entry with the most common genes and DNA. TCRdb's processing, not the study's, gives the V and J calls here. The sample table holds approximately 300,000 distinct CDR3 sequences, of which less than 25% were seen once. The top ten hold about 4% of the sample.

The V and J genes are TRBV20-1 and TRBJ1-2, and 9 junction bases match TRBD1. This TCR derives from a female donor with ankylosing spondylitis or in good health (not recorded which). Material: blood, either unsorted or a sorted T cell fraction (not recorded which). The CDR3 reads as follows: CLTPGTGNGYTF. The DNA reads as follows: TGCCTTACCCCCGGGACAGGGAATGGCTACACCTTC.